These 6 T cell receptor beta chains originate from one sample sequenced in a study of blood T cell repertoires in COVID-19. Only in-frame clones appear in the TCRdb table, and some are missing; sequencing was by immunoSEQ multiplex PCR. The sample includes around 220,000 clones, around 85% of them seen just once. Sequencing was performed on peripheral blood. These receptors were obtained from a human donor in a cohort sampled during active COVID-19.

The rearrangement uses TRBV19 and TRBJ2-3; a weak D match, TRBD1 (6 bases). CDR3 length equals 15 residues. Germline values: CDR1 LNHDA, CDR2 SQIVND (reference sequence). The V end was cut by 5 bases, the J end by 1 base, with 13 bases between. The CDR3 sequence: CASSRRTVGTDTQYF. The CDR3 coding sequence is TGTGCCAGTAGTCGCCGGACAGTCGGCACAGATACGCAGTATTTT.

The rearrangement joins TRBV5-1 to TRBJ2-5; possible D gene TRBD2, 6 bases. CDR1 is SGHRS and CDR2 is YFSETQ in the germline V gene. There are 15 residues in the CDR3. V was cut by 0 bases and J by 1 base, with 10 bases left in between. The CDR3 here is CASSLADGGQETQYF. The DNA for the CDR3 is TGCGCCAGCAGCTTGGCCGACGGGGGCCAAGAGACCCAGTACTTC.

The chain combines TRBV3-1 (or the pseudogene TRBV3-2) with TRBJ1-4; 7 bases map to TRBD1. The CDR3 runs 15 residues. Germline loops: CDR1 LGHDT, CDR2 YNNKEL (reference sequence). V was pared by 7 bases and J by 7 bases, with 12 bases of the junction left unmatched. For the CDR3, the DNA is TGTGCCAGCAAAGGCCGGAGGGGGCAGCGTGAAAAACTGTTTTTT. Protein: CASKGRRGQREKLFF.

V and J are TRBV9 and TRBJ1-1; D might be TRBD1 (5 bases). The CDR3 runs 14 residues. Germline-derived CDR1 and CDR2 are SGDLS and YYNGEE. V dropped 5 bases and J dropped 5 bases, with 16 bases sitting between them. The CDR3 is CASSKTGLGTEAFF. CDR3 sequence (DNA): TGTGCCAGCAGTAAAACAGGCCTGGGAACTGAAGCTTTCTTT.

The CDR3 protein is CASSHSGSRLTDTQYF. CDR3 in DNA: TGTGCCAGCAGCCATAGCGGGAGTCGGTTAACAGATACGCAGTATTTT. The chain recombines TRBV3-1 (or the pseudogene TRBV3-2) with TRBJ2-3, with TRBD2 matching 9 bases. Trimming at V came to 3 bases and at J to 3 bases, leaving 7 bases not matched to a gene. The CDR3 spans 16 residues. Per germline, CDR1 LGHDT and CDR2 YNNKEL (reference sequence).

The sample holds one count of this clone. This sequence joins TRBV5-1 and TRBJ2-3; possibly TRBD1 for D (6 bases). V lost 0 bases and J lost 3, with 14 bases in between. The CDR3 spans 16 residues. Germline CDR1 SGHRS, CDR2 YFSETQ. The CDR3 bases are TGCGCCAGCAGCTTGGGTGCAGGGGTATTGACAGATACGCAGTATTTT. This translates into CASSLGAGVLTDTQYF.